The 31 T cell receptor beta chains presented below share a single source sample, sequenced in a study of shared clonotypes between healthy human individuals. Some clones are missing from TCRdb's copy, which holds only in-frame ones; the method was immunoSEQ multiplex PCR. The data hold 450,000 or so clones, with 75% to 80% observed a single time. The sample taken for sequencing was PBMCs. Receptor source: a woman aged 40 to 50 in good health. Some clones in this sample may be carry-over from other donors' samples.

Of note for this clone: A single base is all that separates this from a far larger clone, so a read error is likely. Other DNA sequences of this sample code for an identical CDR3. The chain links TRBV30 to TRBJ2-5; a weak D match, TRBD1 (6 bases). Trimming removed 4 bases at V and 5 bases at J, with 17 bases between. Germline lookup yields CDR1 GTSNPN and CDR2 SVGIG (reference sequence). The CDR3 totals 14 residues. The CDR3 spells CAWTRGSFQETQYF. The DNA of the CDR3 is TGTGCCTGGACTAGGGGGAGCTTTCAGGAGACCCAGTACTTC.

This chain uses TRBV20-1 with TRBJ2-5; D tentatively reads TRBD1 or TRBD2 (5 bases each). Germline assignment: CDR1 DFQATT and CDR2 SNEGSKA (reference sequence). V was shortened by 5 bases and J by 4 bases, with 8 bases between the two germline ends. This CDR3 has 11 residues. As DNA, the CDR3 is TGCAGTGCTCAGAGGGGAGAGACCCAGTACTTC. Residues: CSAQRGETQYF.

The chain couples TRBV6-1 to TRBJ2-1; 8 bases match TRBD2. CDR3 length equals 11 residues. Germline trimming cut 7 bases from V and 10 bases from J; bases unmatched to any gene: 3. Germline CDR1 reads MNHNS; CDR2 reads SASEGT. The CDR3, as DNA: TGTGCCAGCATCCGACTAGCGGAGCAGTTCTTC. Its translation: CASIRLAEQFF.

V is TRBV7-3 and J is TRBJ2-1; TRBD2 agrees at 8 bases. Germline V gives CDR1 SGHTA, CDR2 FQGTGA. This CDR3 spans 16 amino acids. With V trimmed by 2 bases and J by 2 bases, 5 bases remained unmatched. The CDR3: CASSLAGGGTYNEQFF. In DNA form, the CDR3 reads TGTGCCAGCAGCTTAGCGGGAGGCGGGACCTACAATGAGCAGTTCTTC. The variable domain in full, with the rest retrieved from reference TRBV7-3 and TRBJ2-1, is GAGVSQTPSNKVTEKGKYVELRCDPISGHTALYWYRQSLGQGPEFLIYFQGTGAADDSGLPNDRFFAVRPEGSVSTLKIQRTERGDSAVYLCASSLAGGGTYNEQFFGPGTRLTVL.

This clone came up once. The V and J genes are TRBV5-6 and TRBJ2-2; no definite D call. The V and J ends lost 5 bases and 5 bases respectively, with 7 bases between them. Germline CDR1 reads SGHDT; CDR2 reads YYEEEE. CDR3 size: 12 residues. The DNA of the CDR3 is TGTGCCAGCAGGATGTCAACCGGGGAGCTGTTTTTT. Translated, it gives CASRMSTGELFF.

This chain uses TRBV15 with TRBJ2-2; no reliable D call. This CDR3 is built from 14 residues. The germline gives CDR1 LNHNV, CDR2 YYDKDF (reference sequence). With 0 bases removed from V and 1 base from J, the gap between germline ends came to 3 bases. The CDR3 nucleotides are TGTGCCACCAGCAGAGAAATGAACACCGGGGAGCTGTTTTTT. This codes for CATSREMNTGELFF.

This rearrangement joins TRBV6-1 to TRBJ2-5; 11 bases match TRBD2. The closer fit of TRBJ2-7 to the DNA end suggests the J call may be wrong. From germline, CDR1 is MNHNS and CDR2 SASEGT. CDR3 length: 15 amino acids. In DNA, the CDR3 is TGTGCCAGCAGTGAAGGACTAGCGGGATCCTACGAGCAGTACTTC. Translating gives CASSEGLAGSYEQYF.

This clone was observed once. A far larger clone is just one base off, so this is likely a read error. This CDR3 is also generated by other DNA sequences in the sample. The V gene is TRBV30, the J gene TRBJ2-7; tentatively, D is TRBD1 (5 bases). The CDR3 runs 14 residues. Germline V CDR1 and CDR2: GTSNPN, SVGIG (reference sequence). CDR3 protein: CAWSEGSTTYEQYF. CDR3 in DNA: TGTGCCTGGAGTGAGGGGTCAACCACCTACGAGCAATACTTC.

This clone has ten or more counts. The V call is TRBV5-1, the J call TRBJ1-5; maybe TRBD1 (5 bases). V dropped 4 bases and J dropped 6 bases, with 11 bases sitting between them. The CDR3 is 13 amino acids. CDR1 is SGHRS, CDR2 YFSETQ, per germline. This chain's CDR3 is CASSRDGGQPQHF. In nucleotides, the CDR3 is TGCGCCAGCAGCCGGGACGGGGGTCAGCCCCAGCATTTT.

This chain uses TRBV7-8 with TRBJ2-5; a possible D gene is TRBD1 (6 bases). Germline V gives CDR1 SGHVS, CDR2 FQNEAQ. The CDR3 loop spans 13 amino acids. V was cut by 5 bases and J by 5 bases, with 12 bases left in between. The CDR3 protein is CASSRDRRETQYF. CDR3 in DNA: TGTGCCAGCAGCCGAGACAGGAGGGAGACCCAGTACTTC.

In this sample, this clone turned up once. A clone one base away is much larger, so this may be a read error. The V gene is TRBV6-1, the J gene TRBJ2-1; 9 bases fit TRBD2. With 6 bases clipped from V and 0 bases from J, the junction kept 3 bases outside the gene matches. The CDR3 has 15 amino acids. CDR1 and CDR2 from the germline V gene are MNHNS and SASEGT. The CDR3 loop reads CASSLSGGSYNEQFF. The DNA for the CDR3 is TGTGCCAGCAGCCTTAGCGGGGGCTCCTACAATGAGCAGTTCTTC.

The chain has TRBV10-3 and TRBJ2-7; 10 bases agree with TRBD2. Trimming took 6 bases from V and 2 from J; bases not matched to a gene: 7. The CDR3 has 15 residues. Germline V CDR1 and CDR2: ENHRY, SYGVKD. The CDR3 here is CAISRLAGVAYEQYF. DNA for the CDR3: TGTGCCATCAGCCGTCTAGCGGGAGTGGCCTACGAGCAGTACTTC.

The chain has TRBV7-9 and TRBJ2-3; D is undetermined. V lost 0 bases, J lost 2 bases, and 6 bases lay in between. CDR1 is SEHNR and CDR2 is FQNEAQ in the germline V gene (reference sequence). CDR3 length equals 14 residues. CDR3 residues: CASSLAAFTDTQYF. The CDR3 nucleotides read TGTGCCAGCAGCTTAGCGGCCTTCACAGATACGCAGTATTTT.

This rearrangement joins TRBV5-1 to TRBJ2-1; 7 bases agree with TRBD2. The CDR3 covers 15 residues. V lost 4 bases and J lost 0; bases outside the gene matches: 4. Per the germline V gene, CDR1 is SGHRS and CDR2 is YFSETQ. CDR3 sequence reads: CASSPTSASYNEQFF. The CDR3 DNA sequence: TGCGCCAGCAGCCCCACTAGCGCCTCCTACAATGAGCAGTTCTTC.

This clone showed up just once. The V call is TRBV10-1, the J call TRBJ2-1; D gene ambiguous. CDR3 length: 13 residues. In germline, CDR1 is WNHNN, CDR2 SYGVQD (reference sequence). V was shortened by 0 bases and J by 7 bases, with 7 bases between the two germline ends. This CDR3 reads CASSESGANEQFF. The CDR3 nucleotides read TGCGCCAGCAGTGAGTCAGGAGCAAATGAGCAGTTCTTC.

This chain connects TRBV30 to TRBJ1-2; 7 nucleotides agree with TRBD1. The CDR3 has 14 amino acids. CDR1 and CDR2 from the germline V gene are GTSNPN and SVGIG (reference sequence). J was trimmed by 4 bases and V by 0 bases; bases with no gene match: 5. The CDR3 sequence is CAWSVLQGIYGYTF. The CDR3 DNA sequence: TGTGCCTGGAGTGTACTACAGGGGATCTATGGCTACACCTTC.

This chain joins TRBV10-2 and TRBJ1-5; D call uncertain. Between the trimmed V and J ends, which lost 3 bases and 0 bases, there was a span of 6 bases. Germline V lookup: CDR1 WSHSY, CDR2 SAAADI. The CDR3 runs to 14 residues. CDR3 loop: CASSEGRSNQPQHF. CDR3 nucleotide sequence: TGCGCCAGCAGTGAAGGCCGTAGCAATCAGCCCCAGCATTTT.

This clone has a single count. The V gene is TRBV5-1, the J gene TRBJ1-2; D possibly corresponds to TRBD1 (6 bases). Germline assignment: CDR1 SGHRS and CDR2 YFSETQ. V shed 4 bases and J shed 2 bases, with 9 bases lying between them. The CDR3 is 13 residues long. In nucleotides, the CDR3 is TGCGCCAGCAGCCCGGACAGCAACTATGGCTACACCTTC. As protein: CASSPDSNYGYTF.

This clone was recorded many times. This rearrangement joins TRBV11-2 to TRBJ2-5, with D possibly being TRBD1 or TRBD2 (5 bases each). Trimming removed 5 bases from V and 5 bases from J, with 18 bases in between. The CDR3 totals 15 residues. Germline CDR1 SGHAT, CDR2 FQNNGV. The CDR3 is CASSRGSNVWETQYF. CDR3 nucleotide sequence: TGTGCCAGCAGCCGGGGCAGCAATGTATGGGAGACCCAGTACTTC.

This chain uses TRBV4-2 with TRBJ2-7; maybe TRBD2 (5 bases). Looked up from germline, CDR1 is LGHNA and CDR2 is YNFKEQ. V was cut by 0 bases and J by 2 bases, with 14 bases left in between. The CDR3 is made up of 16 amino acids. The CDR3 here is CASSQEAAEKPYEQYF. CDR3 DNA: TGTGCCAGCAGCCAAGAGGCAGCGGAGAAACCCTACGAGCAGTACTTC.

V gene TRBV30 combines with J gene TRBJ2-3, with TRBD2 matching 7 bases. Losses at the gene ends were 4 bases for V and 4 bases for J; bases not matched to a gene: 11. CDR3 length equals 15 residues. The germline gives CDR1 GTSNPN, CDR2 SVGIG (reference sequence). CDR3 in amino acids: CAWTPMAGVADTQYF. CDR3 sequence (DNA): TGTGCCTGGACGCCGATGGCGGGAGTGGCAGATACGCAGTATTTT.

CDR3 sequence reads: CASGVQHIQETQYF. For the CDR3, the DNA is TGCGCCAGCGGGGTACAACACATACAAGAGACCCAGTACTTC. The chain combines TRBV5-1 with TRBJ2-5; no reliable D call. CDR3 length: 14 amino acids. Trimming took off 7 bases at V and 2 bases at J, with 15 bases between the two ends. Germline CDR1 reads SGHRS; CDR2 reads YFSETQ.

V gene TRBV11-3 combines with J gene TRBJ2-5; D unclear. Germline CDR1 SGHNT, CDR2 YENEEA. This CDR3 region has 12 residues. Trimming took 5 bases from V and 1 from J, leaving 5 bases between them. The CDR3 DNA follows: TGTGCCAGCAGCGAAACCCAAGAGACCCAGTACTTC. Its translation is CASSETQETQYF.

The chain recombines TRBV5-1 with TRBJ2-3, with 9 positions matching TRBD1. Germline assignment: CDR1 SGHRS and CDR2 YFSETQ. The trim removed 4 bases at V and 6 bases at J, leaving 6 bases unmatched. The CDR3 extends over 14 amino acids. The DNA of the CDR3 is TGCGCCAGCAGCACCGGGACAGGGCGGGATACGCAGTATTTT. Translating gives CASSTGTGRDTQYF.

The chain carries TRBV16 and TRBJ1-3; no reliable D call. The CDR3 is made up of 15 amino acids. Trimming stripped 0 bases from V and 4 bases from J, with 10 bases between. Germline V gene lookup returns CDR1 KGHSY and CDR2 FQNENV. The CDR3 DNA reads as TGTGCCAGCAGCCAATCCTGGAACGGGGGAAACACCATATATTTT. It is translated as CASSQSWNGGNTIYF.

The V call is TRBV28, the J call TRBJ1-2; 8 bases are a match to TRBD1. Germline V gene data show CDR1 as MDHEN and CDR2 as SYDVKM. The V segment lost 3 bases and the J segment 5 bases; nucleotides outside the gene matches: 8. This CDR3 has 15 amino acids. The CDR3 sequence is CASSFPGGVRYGYTF. CDR3 in DNA: TGTGCCAGCAGTTTCCCAGGGGGCGTGAGGTATGGCTACACCTTC.

The rearrangement uses TRBV18 and TRBJ1-3, with D unclear. Germline V CDR1 and CDR2: KGHSH, LQKENI. This CDR3 spans 16 amino acids. Trimming removed 5 bases at V and 1 base at J, with 15 bases between. Written as DNA, the CDR3 is TGTGCCAGCTCAGTCACCGGTGAGGGATCTGGAAACACCATATATTTT. Amino acid sequence: CASSVTGEGSGNTIYF.

The rearrangement uses TRBV7-8 and TRBJ1-5; D is uncertain. Trimming left V 1 base short and J 9 bases short, with 10 bases between. The CDR3 has 13 amino acids. Germline V gene lookup returns CDR1 SGHVS and CDR2 FQNEAQ. CDR3 sequence (DNA): TGTGCCAGCAGCTTAGGCCCGGGTAGGCCCCAGCATTTT. It encodes CASSLGPGRPQHF.

The rearrangement uses TRBV5-4 and TRBJ2-1; TRBD2 matches at 9 bases. The length of the CDR3 is 15 residues. V dropped 2 bases and J dropped 4; count of bases not matched to a gene: 4. Germline loops: CDR1 SGHNT, CDR2 YYREEE (reference sequence). CDR3 sequence (DNA): TGTGCCAGCAGCTTAGATAGCGGGAGTTACAATGAGCAGTTCTTC. Amino acid sequence: CASSLDSGSYNEQFF. Combining the CDR3 with reference TRBV5-4 and TRBJ2-1 gives the whole variable domain ETGVTQSPTHLIKTRGQQVTLRCSSQSGHNTVSWYQQALGQGPQFIFQYYREEENGRGNFPPRFSGLQFPNYSSELNVNALELDDSALYLCASSLDSGSYNEQFFGPGTRLTVL.

The chain employs TRBV6-1 and TRBJ2-5, with D perhaps matching TRBD1 or TRBD2 (5 bases each). The CDR3 consists of 12 residues. CDR1 is MNHNS, CDR2 SASEGT, per germline. Trimming pared 0 bases from V and 13 bases from J, leaving 12 bases between. In nucleotides, the CDR3 is TGTGCCAGCAGTGAAGCGGTCGGGGCGCGGTACTTC. Residues: CASSEAVGARYF.

This clone has a single count. The junction and the germline gene differ at one end; a read error may be behind it. CDR3 bases: TGTACCAGCAGTGAATTGGACTTCTCTGGGGCCAACGTCCTTACTTTC. It specifies CTSSELDFSGANVLTF. The V gene is TRBV6-1, the J gene TRBJ2-6; D is perhaps TRBD1 or TRBD2 (5 bases each). Germline V gives CDR1 MNHNS, CDR2 SASEGT. CDR3 length: 16 amino acids.